This TCR beta chain was sequenced in a study of blood T cell repertoires in COVID-19 (dated by TCRdb to about 2020). Describing the broader study: Samples covering the acute and convalescent phases of COVID-19 were provided by collaborators in the United States, Italy and Spain. The material from the prospective study consisted of cDNA or gDNA derived from T cells, B-cell-depleted T cells, or PBMCs. Deeply sampled blood TCRbeta repertoires from subjects exposed to, actively infected with, or recovered from COVID-19 were included in the dataset. The repertoires were released in a freely available public database meant as a resource for research on the immune response to SARS-CoV-2. The samples were drawn from the first 160 participants of the ongoing ImmuneRACE study and from some 1,300 subjects provided by 6 global collaborators. Nearly every sample came with metadata listing a de-identified subject ID, COVID-19 status, age in years and sex. Where available, HLA class I and class II types were obtained from metadata supplied by the sample provider rather than from assay-based typing. Summary of the overall study and its limitations: The amount of clinical and demographic metadata varied by source and participant and was provided uncurated.

As to this clone: The target of this receptor is not known. Base qualities are not recorded, but no much larger clone differs from it by a single base.

Inclusive of the bounding cysteine and phenylalanine, the CDR3 is 14 residues long. Only the CDR3 region is kept as DNA, spanning 42 bases read in frame from base 1. The junction carries 8 bases between V and J, which are trimmed by 2 bases and 3 bases respectively. CDR1 and CDR2, per the germline V gene (reference sequence), are LGHDT and YNNKEL. The immunoSEQ Assay, a bias-controlled multiplex PCR, was used to amplify TCRbeta CDR3 regions from genomic DNA. Per the source publication's procedure: Within the assay, amplification of reference gene primers was used to estimate how many nucleated cells each sample contained. To quantify the absolute abundance of each unique TCRbeta CDR3 rearrangement, sequence reads were collapsed and filtered. For each sample, productive Simpson clonality was calculated as the square root of Simpson's diversity index across productive rearrangements. The source is immuneACCESS, and TCRdb retained only in-frame sequences with V and J called. Part of the clones is not carried over; for the studies checked, unresolved V genes explain less than half of this, and the remainder is unexplained. D and trimming come from the DNA, and the V and J calls and clone size come from that table. Across this sample there are over 200,000 clones, with around 90% seen only once. Roughly 2.6% of the sample comes from the top ten.

In Seattle, one collaborating source enrolled patients while the infection was active and tracked those patients longitudinally over the course of disease. Each collaborating institution followed its own protocols to collect whole blood in K2EDTA tubes. For TCRbeta analysis, collaborators shipped samples in one of three forms: frozen whole blood, isolated PBMCs, or DNA extracted from either of those sample types. The TCR was taken from a man under 40 with COVID-19, enrolled during active disease. The sample comprised peripheral blood. The V and J genes are TRBV3-1 (or the pseudogene TRBV3-2) and TRBJ1-5; D gene: possibly TRBD1, on 5 matching bases. The CDR3 corresponds to CASSQKGNNQPQHF. The DNA sequence reads TGTGCCAGCAGCCAAAAGGGGAACAATCAGCCCCAGCATTTT.